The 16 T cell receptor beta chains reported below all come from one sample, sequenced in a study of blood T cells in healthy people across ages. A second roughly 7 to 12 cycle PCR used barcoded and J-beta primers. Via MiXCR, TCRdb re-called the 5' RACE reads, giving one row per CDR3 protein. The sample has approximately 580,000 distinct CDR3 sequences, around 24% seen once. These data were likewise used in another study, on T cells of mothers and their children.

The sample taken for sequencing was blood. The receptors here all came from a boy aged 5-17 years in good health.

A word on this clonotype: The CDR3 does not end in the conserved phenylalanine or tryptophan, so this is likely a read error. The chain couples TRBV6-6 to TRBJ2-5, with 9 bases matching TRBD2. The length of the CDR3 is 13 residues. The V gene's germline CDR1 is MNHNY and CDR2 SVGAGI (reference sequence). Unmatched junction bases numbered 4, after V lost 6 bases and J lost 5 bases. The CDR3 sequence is CASRLAGVETQYL. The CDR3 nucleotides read TGTGCCAGCAGGTTAGCGGGAGTGGAGACCCAGTACCTC.

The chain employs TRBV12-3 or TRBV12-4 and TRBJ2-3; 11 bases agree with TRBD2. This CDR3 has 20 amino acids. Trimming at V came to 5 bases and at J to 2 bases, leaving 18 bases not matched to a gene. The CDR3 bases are TGTGCCAGCAGTGGAACCGGGACTAGCGGCGGTGAAACGTTCACAGATACGCAGTATTTT. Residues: CASSGTGTSGGETFTDTQYF.

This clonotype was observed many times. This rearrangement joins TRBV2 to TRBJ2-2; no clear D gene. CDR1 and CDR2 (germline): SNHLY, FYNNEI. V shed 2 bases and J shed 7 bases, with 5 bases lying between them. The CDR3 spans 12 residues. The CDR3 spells CASSEPGGELFF. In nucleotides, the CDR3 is TGTGCCAGCAGTGAACCGGGCGGGGAGCTGTTTTTT.

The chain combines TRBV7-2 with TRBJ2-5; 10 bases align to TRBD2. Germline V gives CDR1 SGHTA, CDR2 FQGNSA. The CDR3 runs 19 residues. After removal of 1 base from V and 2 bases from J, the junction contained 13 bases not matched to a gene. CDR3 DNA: TGTGCCAGCAGCTTAGAGATCTTGGTAGCGGGGGGCGATCAAGAGACCCAGTACTTC. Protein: CASSLEILVAGGDQETQYF. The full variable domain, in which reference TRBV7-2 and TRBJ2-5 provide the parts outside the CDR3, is GAGVSQSPSNKVTEKGKDVELRCDPISGHTALYWYRQSLGQGLEFLIYFQGNSAPDKSGLPSDRFSAERTGGSVSTLTIQRTQQEDSAVYLCASSLEILVAGGDQETQYFGPGTRLLVL.

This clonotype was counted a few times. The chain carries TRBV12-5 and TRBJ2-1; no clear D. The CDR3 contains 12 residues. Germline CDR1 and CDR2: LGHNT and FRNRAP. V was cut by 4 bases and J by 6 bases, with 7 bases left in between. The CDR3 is CASGSRVNEQFF. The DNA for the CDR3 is TGTGCTAGTGGTTCTAGGGTCAATGAGCAGTTCTTC.

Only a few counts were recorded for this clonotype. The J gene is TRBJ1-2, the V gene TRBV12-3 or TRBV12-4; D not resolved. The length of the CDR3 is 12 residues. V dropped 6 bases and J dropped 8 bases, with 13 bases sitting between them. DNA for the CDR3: TGTGCCAGCAGCCCCTCCCTCGTAGGCTACACCTTC. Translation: CASSPSLVGYTF.

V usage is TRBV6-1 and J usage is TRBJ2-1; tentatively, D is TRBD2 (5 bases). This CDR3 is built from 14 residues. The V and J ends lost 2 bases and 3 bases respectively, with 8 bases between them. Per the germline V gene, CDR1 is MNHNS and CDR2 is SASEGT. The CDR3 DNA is TGTGCCAGCAGTGAATGGGGAGACTACAATGAGCAGTTCTTC. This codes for CASSEWGDYNEQFF.

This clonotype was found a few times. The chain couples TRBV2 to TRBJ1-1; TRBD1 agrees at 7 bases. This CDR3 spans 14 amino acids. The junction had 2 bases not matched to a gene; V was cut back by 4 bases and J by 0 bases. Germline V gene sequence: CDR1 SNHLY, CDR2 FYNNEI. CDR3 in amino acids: CASSVQGLNTEAFF. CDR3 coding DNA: TGTGCCAGCAGTGTACAGGGGTTGAACACTGAAGCTTTCTTT.

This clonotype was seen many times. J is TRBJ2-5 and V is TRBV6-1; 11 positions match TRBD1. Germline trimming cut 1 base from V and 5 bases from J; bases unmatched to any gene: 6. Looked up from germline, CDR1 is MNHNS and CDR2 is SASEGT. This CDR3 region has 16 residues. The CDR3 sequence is CASSEGTGGGVETQYF. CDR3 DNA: TGTGCCAGCAGTGAAGGGACAGGGGGCGGAGTGGAGACCCAGTACTTC.

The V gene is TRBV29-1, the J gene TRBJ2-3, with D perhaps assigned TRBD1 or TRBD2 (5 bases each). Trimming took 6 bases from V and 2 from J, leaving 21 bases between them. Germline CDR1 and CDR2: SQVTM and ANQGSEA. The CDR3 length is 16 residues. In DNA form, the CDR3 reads TGCAGCGTGGCCCCGAGGGGTTTGGTCTTCACAGATACGCAGTATTTT. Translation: CSVAPRGLVFTDTQYF.

CDR3 bases: TGTGCCACGAGGGATTTGGGGAATGAGCAGTTCTTC. Its protein product is CATRDLGNEQFF. This chain links TRBV7-9 with TRBJ2-1; tentatively, D is TRBD2 (5 bases). Germline values: CDR1 SEHNR, CDR2 FQNEAQ (reference sequence). Trimming removed 10 bases at V and 7 bases at J, with 14 bases between. The CDR3 contains 12 residues.

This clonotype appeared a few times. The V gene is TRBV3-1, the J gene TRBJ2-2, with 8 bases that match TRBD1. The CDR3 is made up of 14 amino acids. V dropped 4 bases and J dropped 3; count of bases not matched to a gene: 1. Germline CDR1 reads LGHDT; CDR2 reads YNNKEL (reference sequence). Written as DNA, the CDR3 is TGTGCCAGCAGCCTCAGGGGGCACACCGGGGAGCTGTTTTTT. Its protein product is CASSLRGHTGELFF. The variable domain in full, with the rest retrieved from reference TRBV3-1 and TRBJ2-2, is DTAVSQTPKYLVTQMGNDKSIKCEQNLGHDTMYWYKQDSKKFLKIMFSYNNKELIINETVPNRFSPKSPDKAHLNLHINSLELGDSAVYFCASSLRGHTGELFFGEGSRLTVL.

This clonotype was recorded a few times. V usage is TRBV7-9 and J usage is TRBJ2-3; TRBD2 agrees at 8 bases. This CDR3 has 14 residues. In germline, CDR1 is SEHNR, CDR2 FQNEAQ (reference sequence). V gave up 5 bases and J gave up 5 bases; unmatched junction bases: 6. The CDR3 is CASSAGLAGDTQYF. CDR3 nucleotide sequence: TGTGCCAGCAGCGCAGGACTAGCTGGAGATACGCAGTATTTT.

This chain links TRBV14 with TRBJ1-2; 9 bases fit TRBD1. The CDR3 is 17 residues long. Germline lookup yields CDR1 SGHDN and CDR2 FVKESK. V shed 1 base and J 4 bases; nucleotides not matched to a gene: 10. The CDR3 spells CASSQVPGQGLSYGYTF. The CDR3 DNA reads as TGTGCCAGCAGCCAAGTTCCGGGACAGGGCCTAAGCTATGGCTACACCTTC.

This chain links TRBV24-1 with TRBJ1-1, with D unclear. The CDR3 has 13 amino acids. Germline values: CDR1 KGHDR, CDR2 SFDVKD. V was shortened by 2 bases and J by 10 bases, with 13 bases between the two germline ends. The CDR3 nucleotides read TGTGCCACCAGTGATTCTGCTCGGGAAGGAGCTTTCTTT. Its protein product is CATSDSAREGAFF.

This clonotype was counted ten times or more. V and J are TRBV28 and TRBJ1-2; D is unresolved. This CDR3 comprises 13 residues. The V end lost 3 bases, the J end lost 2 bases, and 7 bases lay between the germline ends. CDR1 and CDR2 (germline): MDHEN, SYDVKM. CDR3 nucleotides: TGTGCCAGCAGTTTTTCGCCGAACTATGGCTACACCTTC. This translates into CASSFSPNYGYTF.